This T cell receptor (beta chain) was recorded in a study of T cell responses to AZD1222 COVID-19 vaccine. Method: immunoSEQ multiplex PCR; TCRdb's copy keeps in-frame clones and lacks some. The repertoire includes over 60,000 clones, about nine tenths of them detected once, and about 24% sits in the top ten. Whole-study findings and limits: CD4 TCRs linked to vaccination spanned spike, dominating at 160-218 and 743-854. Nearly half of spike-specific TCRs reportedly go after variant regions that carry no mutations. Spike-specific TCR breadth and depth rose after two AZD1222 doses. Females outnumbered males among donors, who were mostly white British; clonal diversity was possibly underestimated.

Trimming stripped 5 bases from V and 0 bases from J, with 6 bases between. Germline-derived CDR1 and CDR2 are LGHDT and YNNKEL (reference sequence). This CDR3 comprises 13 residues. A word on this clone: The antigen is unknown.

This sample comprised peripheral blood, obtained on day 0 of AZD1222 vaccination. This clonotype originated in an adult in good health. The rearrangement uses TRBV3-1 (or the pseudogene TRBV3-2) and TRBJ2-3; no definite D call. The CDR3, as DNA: TGTGCCAGCAGCTTTTCTAGCACAGATACGCAGTATTTT. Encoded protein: CASSFSSTDTQYF.